This is a list of T cell receptor beta chains from one sample in a study of cytomegalovirus exposure and HLA in healthy donors. Repertoires were generated with immunoSEQ multiplex PCR, while TCRdb's copy carries only in-frame clones and drops some. Of roughly 86,000 clones detected, over 60% appear once; the ten largest clones hold 6%. Sequenced material: PBMCs. The receptors were gathered from a female donor in good health and CMV-seronegative. CDR3s include the opening cysteine and the closing phenylalanine or tryptophan. D genes are given only for firm matches. The size field is filled for only some rows; it gives once, few, many or a size class.

NA | TRBD1 | TRBJ1-2 | TRBV7-9 | TGTGCCAGCAGCGCCGGACAGGGGACGGTGACTGGCTACACCTTC | CASSAGQGTVTGYTF
NA | TRBD1 | TRBJ1-1 | TRBV19 | TGTGCCAGTAACGCCGGACAGGGGCATGGGAAGGACACTGAAGCTTTCTTT | CASNAGQGHGKDTEAFF
NA | NA | TRBJ2-5 | TRBV18 | TGTGCCAGCTCGGCCCTGTACCAAGAGACCCAGTACTTC | CASSALYQETQYF
NA | NA | TRBJ2-7 | TRBV4-2 | TGTGCCAGCAGCCAAGAACAAGGGGCGCGGGAGCAGTACTTC | CASSQEQGAREQYF
few | NA | TRBJ2-1 | TRBV4-3 | TGCGCCAGCAGCCAATTGGGGGGCTCCTACAATGAGCAGTTCTTC | CASSQLGGSYNEQFF
NA | TRBD1 | TRBJ1-2 | TRBV4-3 | TGCGCCAGCAGTGCGGGACAGGGGTTGTCTGGCTACACCTTC | CASSAGQGLSGYTF
NA | TRBD2 | TRBJ2-7 | TRBV15 | TGTGCCACCAGCAGACCCCAGGGACTAGCCCACGAGCAGTACTTC | CATSRPQGLAHEQYF
NA | NA | TRBJ2-2 | TRBV5-8 | TGTGCCAGCAGCTTGGCGCGGATGGGCACCGGGGAGCTGTTTTTT | CASSLARMGTGELFF
once | NA | TRBJ2-1 | TRBV5-8 | TGTGCCAGCAGCCCAAGGACAGACAATGAGCAGTTCTTC | CASSPRTDNEQFF
NA | NA | TRBJ2-7 | TRBV7-6 | TGTGCCAGCAGCTTAGCCAGCTCCTACGAGCAGTACTTC | CASSLASSYEQYF
NA | NA | TRBJ1-5 | TRBV28 | TGTGCCAGCAGTTTATCAGGGGCTGGAAGCAATCAGCCCCAGCATTTT | CASSLSGAGSNQPQHF
NA | NA | TRBJ2-1 | TRBV29-1 | TGCAGCGTTGAATTGCAGGCCTACAATGAGCAGTTCTTC | CSVELQAYNEQFF
NA | TRBD1 | TRBJ1-1 | TRBV6-1 | TGTGCCAGCAGTAGGACAGGGAGGGACACTGAAGCTTTCTTT | CASSRTGRDTEAFF
NA | TRBD1 | TRBJ2-1 | TRBV2 | TGTGCCATCACCCCTCACGTCGACAGGGTTCCCTACAATGAGCAGTTCTTC | CAITPHVDRVPYNEQFF
NA | NA | TRBJ1-1 | TRBV23-1 | TGCGCCAGCAGTAGACTGAGTTGGGGCAACACTGAAGCTTTCTTT | CASSRLSWGNTEAFF
NA | TRBD1 | TRBJ1-2 | TRBV7-2 | TGTGCCAGCAGCCACACTCGGTTGGGACAGGGGGCTGGTGGCTACACCTTC | CASSHTRLGQGAGGYTF
NA | TRBD1 | TRBJ2-5 | TRBV28 | TGTGCCAGCGGCAGACAGGGTACGGAGACCCAGTACTTC | CASGRQGTETQYF
NA | TRBD1 | TRBJ1-2 | TRBV9 | TGTGCCAGCAGGGCTGGACAGGGCGTTTCATATGGCTACACCTTC | CASRAGQGVSYGYTF
few | NA | TRBJ2-7 | TRBV15 | TGTGCCACCAGCACGCGGGGAGGCTCCTACGAGCAGTACTTC | CATSTRGGSYEQYF
NA | NA | TRBJ1-1 | TRBV5-1 | TGCGCCAGCAGCCCCGCGGGAGTGGGTGATGAAGCTTTCTTT | CASSPAGVGDEAFF
NA | TRBD1 | TRBJ2-7 | TRBV6-5 | TGTGCCAGCAGTTACTCGATAGGGGGCGCGTCCTACGAGCAGTACTTC | CASSYSIGGASYEQYF
NA | NA | TRBJ2-1 | TRBV4-1 | TGCGCCAGCAGCCAAGCGGGGCCCCCCGGGGGGCAGTTCTTC | CASSQAGPPGGQFF
NA | NA | TRBJ1-1 | TRBV6-5 | TGTGCCAGCCGGGGGGTGGAGGGCACTGAAGCTTTCTTT | CASRGVEGTEAFF
NA | NA | TRBJ2-7 | TRBV25-1 | TGTGCCAGCAGTGATGTCGGGGACTACGAGCAGTACTTC | CASSDVGDYEQYF
NA | TRBD1 | TRBJ1-3 | TRBV5-1 | TGCGCCAGCAGCTTGGCCGGGACAGTTCTTGGAAACACCATATATTTT | CASSLAGTVLGNTIYF
few | TRBD1 | TRBJ1-1 | TRBV14 | TGTGCCAGCAGCCAAAGGACAGGGGACACTGAAGCTTTCTTT | CASSQRTGDTEAFF
NA | NA | TRBJ1-5 | TRBV14 | TGTGCCAGCAGCCAAGAGGAGGGTTGGGGCAATCAGCCCCAGCATTTT | CASSQEEGWGNQPQHF
NA | TRBD1 | TRBJ1-6 | TRBV11-2 | TGTGCCAGCAGCTTGACAGGGGGAAATTCACCCCTCCACTTT | CASSLTGGNSPLHF
NA | NA | TRBJ1-3 | TRBV6-6 | TGTGCCAGCAGTTATTACAGGGTAGATTCTGGAAACACCATATATTTT | CASSYYRVDSGNTIYF
NA | NA | TRBJ1-5 | TRBV27 | TGTGCCAGCAGTTTGGGGGGTAAGCCCCAGCATTTT | CASSLGGKPQHF
NA | TRBD1 | TRBJ1-2 | TRBV7-2 | TGTGCCAGCAGCGTGCCGGGACAGGGGGCGGTCTATGGCTACACCTTC | CASSVPGQGAVYGYTF
NA | TRBD1 | TRBJ2-7 | TRBV30 | TGTGCCTGGAGTACAGGGGGCTGGTACGAGCAGTACTTC | CAWSTGGWYEQYF